The clone carrying this T cell receptor beta chain appeared a few times. Original handling: Nucleated cell number was recorded as an estimate derived from reference gene primer amplification. TCRdb's table, derived via immunoSEQ multiplex PCR, lists solely in-frame clones and lacks some. For V, J and clone size, that table is used; D and trimming come from the DNA. This sample yields fewer than 300,000 clones, of which around 89% are seen a single time; 0.95% to 1.5% belongs to the top ten. This sample stems from a study of blood T cell repertoires in COVID-19. On the study more broadly: Acute-phase and convalescent COVID-19 samples originated in the United States, Italy and Spain. T cells, B-cell-depleted T cells, or PBMCs provided the cDNA or gDNA that served as material.

The CDR3 loop spans 13 amino acids. From germline, CDR1 is SQVTM and CDR2 ANQGSEA. J gave up 8 bases and V 4 bases, and 9 bases lay outside the gene matches. The receptor was derived from a middle-aged woman with acute COVID-19. The rearrangement uses TRBV29-1 and TRBJ1-2, with TRBD1 matching over 8 bases. Sample: PBMCs or T cells enriched from blood (not recorded which). CDR3 nucleotides: TGCAGCGTTGGGCAGGGGGCGATTCTCGGCTACACCTTC. Translating gives CSVGQGAILGYTF.